These T cell receptor beta chains were read from a single sample in a study of CD8 T cells in ankylosing spondylitis. TCRdb independently ran MiXCR on the 5' RACE reads; one entry per CDR3 protein. The repertoire holds fewer than 400,000 distinct CDR3 sequences, with 8% as singletons. What was sequenced was blood, either unsorted or a sorted T cell fraction (not recorded which). These receptors originate from a male donor with ankylosing spondylitis. Each CDR3 is given with its conserved first and last residue. The D gene is left open where the match is weak. Where a row states a size, it is once, few, many or the class of an expanded clone; other rows omit it.

D: .; J: TRBJ2-5; V: TRBV18; size: .; CDR3: CASSPGTSETQYF; DNA: TGTGCCAGCTCACCAGGGACATCAGAGACCCAGTACTTC
D: TRBD1; J: TRBJ2-1; V: TRBV20-1; size: many; CDR3: CSALDRVGYNEQFF; DNA: TGCAGTGCTTTAGACAGGGTTGGCTACAATGAGCAGTTCTTC
D: TRBD2; J: TRBJ2-7; V: TRBV27; size: .; CDR3: CASGGGLAGGYEQYF; DNA: TGTGCCTCCGGAGGAGGACTAGCGGGAGGCTACGAGCAGTACTTC
D: .; J: TRBJ2-5; V: TRBV27; size: many; CDR3: CASSLEPDGGVTQYF; DNA: TGTGCCAGCAGCCTAGAACCGGACGGTGGGGTGACCCAGTACTTC
D: .; J: TRBJ2-1; V: TRBV24-1; size: .; CDR3: CATSVFHGNPNSYNEQFF; DNA: TGTGCCACCAGTGTATTTCACGGAAATCCTAACTCCTACAATGAGCAGTTCTTC
D: TRBD1; J: TRBJ2-7; V: TRBV15; size: many; CDR3: CATSNQQGRYSYEQYF; DNA: TGTGCCACCAGCAACCAACAGGGGAGATATAGCTACGAGCAGTACTTC
D: .; J: TRBJ2-6; V: TRBV5-1; size: many; CDR3: CASSLSSGANVLTF; DNA: TGTGCCAGCAGCTTGTCCTCTGGGGCCAACGTCCTGACTTTC
D: TRBD2; J: TRBJ2-5; V: TRBV6-1; size: few; CDR3: CASRLSRGGTQYF; DNA: TGTGCCAGCCGTCTTTCCCGCGGGGGGACCCAGTACTTC
D: .; J: TRBJ2-2; V: TRBV10-3; size: few; CDR3: CAISARQVGTGELFF; DNA: TGTGCCATCAGTGCGCGACAGGTCGGCACCGGGGAGCTGTTTTTT
D: .; J: TRBJ1-1; V: TRBV10-1; size: .; CDR3: CASSELVRVFTEAFF; DNA: TGCGCCAGCAGTGAGTTGGTCAGGGTTTTCACTGAAGCTTTCTTT
D: .; J: TRBJ1-5; V: TRBV18; size: few; CDR3: CASSPGSHQPQHF; DNA: TGTGCCAGCTCACCGGGGAGTCATCAGCCCCAGCATTTT
D: .; J: TRBJ1-2; V: TRBV12-3/TRBV12-4; size: few; CDR3: CASSSTFTGYTF; DNA: TGTGCCAGCAGTTCCACTTTCACGGGCTACACCTTC
D: .; J: TRBJ2-7; V: TRBV29-1; size: many; CDR3: CSVEGTGRYEQYF; DNA: TGCAGCGTTGAAGGCACCGGAAGATACGAGCAGTACTTC
D: TRBD1; J: TRBJ2-2; V: TRBV6-1; size: .; CDR3: CASSRTGDTGELFF; DNA: TGTGCCAGCAGTCGGACAGGGGACACCGGGGAGCTGTTTTTT
D: TRBD1; J: TRBJ1-6; V: TRBV12-3/TRBV12-4; size: many; CDR3: CASSLRDREFLSSYNSPLHF; DNA: TGTGCCAGCAGTTTAAGGGACAGAGAGTTTTTGAGCTCCTATAATTCACCCCTCCACTTT
D: .; J: TRBJ2-5; V: TRBV12-3/TRBV12-4; size: few; CDR3: CASNRTPGKTQYF; DNA: TGTGCCAGCAATCGGACTCCCGGGAAGACCCAGTACTTC
D: TRBD2; J: TRBJ2-1; V: TRBV7-9; size: many; CDR3: CASSPKLAGALNEQFF; DNA: TGTGCCAGCAGTCCGAAACTAGCGGGAGCTCTTAATGAGCAGTTCTTC
D: TRBD1; J: TRBJ1-1; V: TRBV7-2; size: few; CDR3: CASSEGPGQGINTEAFF; DNA: TGTGCCAGCAGCGAGGGGCCGGGACAGGGGATAAACACTGAAGCTTTCTTT
D: .; J: TRBJ1-5; V: TRBV5-1; size: many; CDR3: CASSLDSRAGGQPQHF; DNA: TGCGCCAGCAGCTTGGATTCCAGGGCGGGAGGTCAGCCCCAGCATTTT
D: TRBD1; J: TRBJ2-7; V: TRBV5-1; size: .; CDR3: CASSLVGGRGLTYEQYF; DNA: TGCGCCAGCAGCTTGGTCGGTGGCAGGGGGTTAACCTACGAGCAGTACTTC
D: .; J: TRBJ2-1; V: TRBV7-9; size: .; CDR3: CASSPRTTGIYNEQFF; DNA: TGTGCCAGCAGCCCCCGGACTACCGGAATTTACAATGAGCAGTTCTTC
D: TRBD2; J: TRBJ2-4; V: TRBV20-1; size: few; CDR3: CSATGLADYKNIQYF; DNA: TGCAGTGCTACCGGACTAGCGGATTACAAAAACATTCAGTACTTC
D: .; J: TRBJ1-5; V: TRBV2; size: few; CDR3: CASSDRAFQPQHF; DNA: TGTGCCAGCAGTGACAGGGCTTTCCAGCCCCAGCATTTT
D: TRBD1; J: TRBJ2-2; V: TRBV20-1; size: few; CDR3: CSAPTGSAGELFF; DNA: TGCAGTGCTCCGACAGGGTCGGCCGGGGAGCTGTTTTTT
D: TRBD1; J: TRBJ2-1; V: TRBV18; size: few; CDR3: CASSTDRVWFF; DNA: TGTGCCAGCTCAACTGACAGGGTGTGGTTCTTC
D: TRBD1; J: TRBJ1-4; V: TRBV7-6; size: few; CDR3: CASSSLTGPNEKLFF; DNA: TGTGCCAGCAGTTCCCTGACAGGGCCAAATGAAAAACTGTTTTTT
D: .; J: TRBJ1-2; V: TRBV24-1; size: many; CDR3: CATSSGGGYGYTF; DNA: TGTGCCACCAGTTCCGGGGGCGGCTATGGCTACACCTTC
D: .; J: TRBJ2-1; V: TRBV10-3; size: few; CDR3: CAIGDSGDSSYNEQFF; DNA: TGTGCCATCGGGGACAGCGGGGATAGCTCCTACAATGAGCAGTTCTTC
D: TRBD1; J: TRBJ1-5; V: TRBV27; size: .; CDR3: CASSIRGRGPELNQPQHF; DNA: TGTGCCAGCAGTATTAGAGGCAGGGGGCCTGAACTCAATCAGCCCCAGCATTTT
D: .; J: TRBJ2-7; V: TRBV7-8; size: few; CDR3: CASGPRSYEQYF; DNA: TGTGCCAGCGGACCACGATCCTACGAGCAGTACTTC
D: TRBD1; J: TRBJ2-2; V: TRBV9; size: .; CDR3: CASSPRDRGSGTGELFF; DNA: TGTGCCAGCAGCCCCCGGGACAGGGGGTCTGGGACCGGGGAGCTGTTTTTT
D: .; J: TRBJ1-4; V: TRBV30; size: .; CDR3: CAWRREEYEKLFF; DNA: TGTGCCTGGAGGAGGGAGGAGTATGAAAAACTGTTTTTT
D: TRBD2; J: TRBJ2-5; V: TRBV7-8; size: few; CDR3: CASRATGREREGVETQYF; DNA: TGTGCCAGCAGAGCCACGGGCAGGGAGCGGGAGGGCGTCGAGACCCAGTACTTC
D: .; J: TRBJ1-1; V: TRBV6-1; size: many; CDR3: CASSPLGAGTEAFF; DNA: TGTGCCAGCAGCCCCTTAGGGGCGGGCACTGAAGCTTTCTTT
D: .; J: TRBJ2-1; V: TRBV19; size: few; CDR3: CASSSSSGPRGSYNEQFF; DNA: TGTGCCAGTAGTTCCTCCTCGGGGCCCAGGGGCTCCTACAATGAGCAGTTCTTC
D: TRBD2; J: TRBJ2-7; V: TRBV12-3/TRBV12-4; size: .; CDR3: CASSSPGGAGYEQYF; DNA: TGTGCCAGCAGTTCACCCGGGGGGGCGGGTTACGAGCAGTACTTC
D: .; J: TRBJ2-3; V: TRBV4-2; size: many; CDR3: CASSHFSTDTQYF; DNA: TGTGCCAGCAGCCACTTTAGCACAGATACGCAGTATTTT
D: TRBD1; J: TRBJ1-1; V: TRBV5-1; size: few; CDR3: CASSPTTGIRSTEAFF; DNA: TGCGCCAGCAGCCCAACGACAGGGATTCGGAGCACTGAAGCTTTCTTT
D: .; J: TRBJ1-1; V: TRBV9; size: .; CDR3: CASSPRGGSEAFF; DNA: TGTGCCAGCAGCCCTCGAGGAGGATCCGAAGCTTTCTTT
D: .; J: TRBJ1-5; V: TRBV4-3; size: many; CDR3: CASSLIRPLPGLLIRGNQPQHF; DNA: TGCGCCAGCAGCCTAATACGACCTCTCCCCGGACTCCTTATTAGGGGCAATCAGCCCCAGCATTTT
D: TRBD1; J: TRBJ1-2; V: TRBV18; size: .; CDR3: CASSPDSDRAGYTF; DNA: TGTGCCAGCTCACCAGATTCGGACAGGGCAGGCTACACCTTC
D: .; J: TRBJ2-7; V: TRBV29-1; size: many; CDR3: CSVTGTYEQYF; DNA: TGCAGCGTCACCGGGACGTATGAGCAGTACTTC
D: .; J: TRBJ2-3; V: TRBV7-9; size: .; CDR3: CASSFPTAATSTDTQYF; DNA: TGTGCCAGCAGCTTCCCGACAGCGGCTACTAGCACAGATACGCAGTATTTT
D: .; J: TRBJ2-4; V: TRBV5-1; size: few; CDR3: CASSPGTVYKNIQYF; DNA: TGCGCCAGCAGCCCCGGGACGGTTTACAAAAACATTCAGTACTTC
D: TRBD2; J: TRBJ2-1; V: TRBV29-1; size: few; CDR3: CSVDTSGRYNEQFF; DNA: TGCAGCGTTGATACTAGCGGGAGATACAATGAGCAGTTCTTC
D: .; J: TRBJ1-2; V: TRBV18; size: .; CDR3: CASSPSGRDHGYTF; DNA: TGTGCCAGCTCACCATCAGGGCGGGATCATGGCTACACCTTC
D: TRBD1; J: TRBJ1-2; V: TRBV7-8; size: .; CDR3: CASSLAGTGISYTF; DNA: TGTGCCAGCAGCTTAGCTGGGACAGGGATTTCCTACACCTTC
D: .; J: TRBJ2-7; V: TRBV9; size: few; CDR3: CASSKIDSSYEQYF; DNA: TGTGCCAGCAGCAAAATAGACAGCTCCTACGAGCAGTACTTC
D: .; J: TRBJ2-1; V: TRBV7-3; size: .; CDR3: CASSLNFQLYSYNEQFF; DNA: TGTGCCAGCAGCTTGAATTTTCAGCTGTACTCCTACAATGAGCAGTTCTTC
D: .; J: TRBJ1-5; V: TRBV20-1; size: .; CDR3: CSASNDQLEGQPQHF; DNA: TGCAGTGCTAGTAATGACCAACTCGAGGGTCAGCCCCAGCATTTT
D: .; J: TRBJ2-3; V: TRBV28; size: many; CDR3: CASSFRSVVSDGDTQYF; DNA: TGTGCCAGCAGTTTCCGCTCGGTCGTGTCAGACGGGGATACGCAGTATTTT
D: TRBD2; J: TRBJ2-3; V: TRBV14; size: .; CDR3: CASSQERSGRNTQYF; DNA: TGTGCCAGCAGCCAAGAACGAAGCGGGAGAAATACGCAGTATTTT
D: .; J: TRBJ2-7; V: TRBV5-1; size: many; CDR3: CASSGEAYEQYF; DNA: TGCGCCAGCAGCGGGGAGGCCTACGAGCAGTACTTC
D: .; J: TRBJ2-7; V: TRBV12-3/TRBV12-4; size: many; CDR3: CASSPRGLLLNEQYF; DNA: TGTGCCAGCAGTCCCCGTGGTTTACTCCTAAACGAGCAGTACTTC
D: TRBD1; J: TRBJ1-2; V: TRBV3-1; size: many; CDR3: CASSQERGQGSNYTF; DNA: TGTGCCAGCAGCCAAGAACGTGGACAGGGGTCTAACTACACCTTC
D: TRBD2; J: TRBJ2-2; V: TRBV7-9; size: few; CDR3: CASSMLAGTGELFF; DNA: TGTGCCAGCAGCATGCTAGCGGGAACCGGGGAGCTGTTTTTT
D: .; J: TRBJ1-4; V: TRBV9; size: .; CDR3: CASSVGGLGEKLFF; DNA: TGTGCCAGCAGCGTCGGGGGTTTGGGCGAAAAACTGTTTTTT